This is a list of T cell receptor beta chains from one sample in a study of response to subunit inactivated influenza vaccine. MiXCR, run by TCRdb on the RT-PCR reads, gives a single entry per CDR3 protein. The sample lists a few hundred thousand distinct CDR3 sequences, approximately 21% occurring once. Material: PBMCs from blood, obtained about 20 months after vaccination. The receptors originated from a man aged 50 to 69 who received an inactivated influenza vaccine. CDR3s include the opening cysteine and the closing phenylalanine or tryptophan. The D gene is left open where the match is weak. The size entry is marked missing in some rows and otherwise reads once, few, many or a size class.

>TRBJ2-1|TRBV5-1|.|TRBD2
CASSSDPSGARFF
TGCGCCAGCAGCTCGGATCCTAGCGGGGCAAGGTTCTTC
>TRBJ2-7|TRBV4-3|.|.
CASSQDQWSYEQYF
TGCGCCAGCAGCCAAGATCAGTGGAGCTACGAGCAGTACTTC
>TRBJ2-7|TRBV28|few|.
CASSNPSYEQYF
TGTGCCAGCAGTAACCCATCCTACGAGCAGTACTTC
>TRBJ2-5|TRBV10-3|.|.
CAIRGSRETQYF
TGTGCCATCAGGGGTAGCAGGGAGACCCAGTACTTC
>TRBJ2-7|TRBV28|.|.
CASRSGPPYEQYF
TGTGCCAGCAGGTCGGGTCCCCCCTACGAGCAGTACTTC
>TRBJ2-1|TRBV12-3/TRBV12-4|.|.
CASKSSGPTIF
TGTGCCAGCAAATCTTCAGGCCCGACGATCTTC
>TRBJ2-2|TRBV12-3/TRBV12-4|.|TRBD2
CASLLARGGELFF
TGTGCCAGCTTACTAGCGAGGGGCGGGGAGCTGTTTTTT
>TRBJ1-1|TRBV3-1|few|.
CASSQDLESEAFF
TGTGCCAGCAGCCAAGATCTGGAATCTGAAGCTTTCTTT
>TRBJ2-3|TRBV7-9|.|TRBD2
CASSLGTSGTSDTQYF
TGTGCCAGCAGCTTAGGTACTAGCGGGACGTCGGATACGCAGTATTTT
>TRBJ1-2|TRBV5-6|.|.
CASSLNLVGRQYGYTF
TGTGCCAGCAGCCTGAATTTGGTAGGGAGGCAGTATGGCTACACCTTC
>TRBJ2-3|TRBV20-1|.|.
CSAQTGLNTQYF
TGCAGTGCCCAAACAGGGCTAAATACGCAGTATTTT
>TRBJ2-7|TRBV9|.|TRBD2
CASSVDGLAGYEQYF
TGTGCCAGCAGCGTAGACGGACTAGCGGGATACGAGCAGTACTTC
>TRBJ1-4|TRBV6-5|few|TRBD1
CASSYRDSLNEKLFF
TGTGCCAGCAGTTACCGGGACAGCTTAAATGAAAAACTGTTTTTT
>TRBJ2-3|TRBV29-1|.|TRBD2
CSVEDRTSGVTDTQYF
TGCAGCGTTGAAGATCGGACTAGCGGGGTCACAGATACGCAGTATTTT
>TRBJ1-4|TRBV6-5|.|TRBD1
CASSYLRRGQGEKLFF
TGTGCCAGCAGTTATTTGCGCCGCGGACAGGGTGAAAAACTGTTTTTT
>TRBJ1-5|TRBV2|.|.
CASTSQAGNQPQHF
TGTGCCAGCACCTCGCAGGCCGGCAATCAGCCCCAGCATTTT
>TRBJ2-2|TRBV11-2|.|.
CASSLSQLAVARELFF
TGTGCCAGCAGCTTATCCCAACTAGCTGTAGCGAGGGAGCTGTTTTTT
>TRBJ2-7|TRBV28|.|.
CASSLQLAREQYF
TGTGCCAGCAGTTTACAGCTAGCGCGCGAGCAGTACTTC
>TRBJ2-2|TRBV4-3|few|TRBD2
CASSQGLASNTGELFF
TGCGCCAGCAGTCAAGGACTAGCGTCGAACACCGGGGAGCTGTTTTTT
>TRBJ2-3|TRBV9|.|.
CASSGTTSTDTQYF
TGTGCCAGCAGCGGGACAACCAGCACAGATACGCAGTATTTT
>TRBJ1-1|TRBV6-6|many|TRBD1
CASSLQQGTEAFF
TGTGCCAGCAGCTTACAACAGGGGACTGAAGCTTTCTTT
>TRBJ2-3|TRBV4-2|.|TRBD2
CASSQDAQRGETDTQYF
TGTGCCAGCAGCCAAGATGCCCAGCGGGGGGAGACAGATACGCAGTATTTT
>TRBJ2-6|TRBV7-9|few|TRBD2
CASSRQLAVFTRFSGANVLTF
TGTGCCAGCAGTAGACAACTAGCGGTATTTACTCGCTTCTCTGGGGCCAACGTCCTGACTTTC
>TRBJ2-2|TRBV6-1|.|.
CASSRTARPGWSGELFF
TGTGCCAGCAGCCGCACGGCAAGGCCAGGGTGGTCCGGGGAGCTGTTTTTT
>TRBJ1-1|TRBV5-6|few|.
CASSAAGGGGTEAFF
TGTGCCAGCAGCGCCGCCGGCGGAGGGGGTACTGAAGCTTTCTTT
>TRBJ1-5|TRBV5-1|.|.
CASSLGIQGTQPQHF
TGCGCCAGCAGCTTGGGAATACAGGGTACTCAGCCCCAGCATTTT
>TRBJ2-7|TRBV7-8|.|.
CASSLVQGPYYEQYF
TGTGCCAGCAGCTTAGTCCAGGGGCCTTACTACGAGCAGTACTTC
>TRBJ2-5|TRBV24-1|few|TRBD1
CATSDAGTGEETQYF
TGTGCCACCAGTGATGCCGGGACAGGGGAAGAGACCCAGTACTTC
>TRBJ1-2|TRBV6-2/TRBV6-3|.|.
CASRDPPNDRSRNYGYTF
TGTGCCAGCAGGGACCCCCCCAACGACAGATCCAGAAACTATGGCTACACCTTC
>TRBJ1-5|TRBV15|many|.
CATSSQGNQPQHF
TGTGCCACCAGTTCCCAGGGGAATCAGCCCCAGCATTTT
>TRBJ1-3|TRBV4-2|.|TRBD1
CASSQEGTGGSGNTIYF
TGTGCCAGCAGCCAAGAAGGGACAGGGGGCTCTGGAAACACCATATATTTT
>TRBJ1-2|TRBV29-1|few|.
CSVGSRLGYTF
TGCAGCGTAGGGTCCCGGTTAGGCTACACCTTC
>TRBJ1-1|TRBV18|few|.
CASSPNRGGGAFF
TGTGCCAGCTCCCCAAACCGGGGGGGTGGAGCTTTCTTT